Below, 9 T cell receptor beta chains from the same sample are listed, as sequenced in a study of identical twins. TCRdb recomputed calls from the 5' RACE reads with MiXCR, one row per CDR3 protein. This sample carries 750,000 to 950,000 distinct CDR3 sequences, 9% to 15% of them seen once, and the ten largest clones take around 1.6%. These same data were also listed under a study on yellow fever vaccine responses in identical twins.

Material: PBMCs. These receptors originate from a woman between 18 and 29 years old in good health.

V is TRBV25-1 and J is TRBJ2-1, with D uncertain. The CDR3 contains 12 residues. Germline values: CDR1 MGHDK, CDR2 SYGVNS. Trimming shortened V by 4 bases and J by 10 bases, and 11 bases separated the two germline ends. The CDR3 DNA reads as TGTGCCAGCAGTGTTGGGCGCTACGAGCAGTTCTTC. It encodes CASSVGRYEQFF.

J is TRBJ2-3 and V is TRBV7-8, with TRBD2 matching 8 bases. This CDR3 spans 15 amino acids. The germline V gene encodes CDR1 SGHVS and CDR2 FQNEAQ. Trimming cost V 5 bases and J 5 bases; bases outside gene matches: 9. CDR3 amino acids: CASSVTSGAGDTQYF. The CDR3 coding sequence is TGTGCCAGCAGCGTTACTAGCGGAGCGGGAGATACGCAGTATTTT. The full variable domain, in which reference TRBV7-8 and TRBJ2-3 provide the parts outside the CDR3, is GAGVSQSPRYKVAKRGQDVALRCDPISGHVSLFWYQQALGQGPEFLTYFQNEAQLDKSGLPSDRFFAERPEGSVSTLKIQRTQQEDSAVYLCASSVTSGAGDTQYFGPGTRLTVL.

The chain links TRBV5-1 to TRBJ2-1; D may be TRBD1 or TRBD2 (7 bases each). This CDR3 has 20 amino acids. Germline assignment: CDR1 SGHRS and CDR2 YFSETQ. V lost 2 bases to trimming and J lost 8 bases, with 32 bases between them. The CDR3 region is CASSLVSRGRLADELDEQFF. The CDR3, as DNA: TGCGCCAGCAGCTTAGTTTCCAGGGGGAGACTAGCAGATGAGCTAGATGAGCAGTTCTTC. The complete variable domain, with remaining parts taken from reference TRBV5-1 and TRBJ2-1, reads KAGVTQTPRYLIKTRGQQVTLSCSPISGHRSVSWYQQTPGQGLQFLFEYFSETQRNKGNFPGRFSGRQFSNSRSEMNVSTLELGDSALYLCASSLVSRGRLADELDEQFFGPGTRLTVL.

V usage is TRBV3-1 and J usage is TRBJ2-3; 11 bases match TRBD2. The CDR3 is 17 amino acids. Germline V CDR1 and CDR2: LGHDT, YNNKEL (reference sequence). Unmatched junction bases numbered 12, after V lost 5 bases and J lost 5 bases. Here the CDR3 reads CASSARLAGSARDTQYF. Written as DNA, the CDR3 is TGTGCCAGCAGCGCTCGACTAGCGGGATCAGCAAGAGATACGCAGTATTTT.

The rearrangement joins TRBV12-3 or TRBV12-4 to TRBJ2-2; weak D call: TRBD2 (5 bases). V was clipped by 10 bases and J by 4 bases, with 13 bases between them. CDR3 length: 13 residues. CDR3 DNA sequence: TGTGCCAACCGGCGGGTGGGCACCGGGGAGCTGTTTTTT. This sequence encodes CANRRVGTGELFF.

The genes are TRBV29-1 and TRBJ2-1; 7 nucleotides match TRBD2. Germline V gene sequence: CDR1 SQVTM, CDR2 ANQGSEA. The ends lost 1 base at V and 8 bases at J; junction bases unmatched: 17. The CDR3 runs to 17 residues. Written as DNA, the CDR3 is TGCAGCGTTGAAGGGCTTCGGGCTAGCGGACCCTGGGATGAGCAGTTCTTC. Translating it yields CSVEGLRASGPWDEQFF.

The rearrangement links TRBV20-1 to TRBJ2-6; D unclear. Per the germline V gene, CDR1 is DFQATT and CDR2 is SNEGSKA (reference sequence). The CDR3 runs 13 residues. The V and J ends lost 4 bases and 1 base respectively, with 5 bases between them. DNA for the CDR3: TGCAGTGCTACCGGGTCTGGGGCCAACGTCCTGACTTTC. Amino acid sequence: CSATGSGANVLTF.

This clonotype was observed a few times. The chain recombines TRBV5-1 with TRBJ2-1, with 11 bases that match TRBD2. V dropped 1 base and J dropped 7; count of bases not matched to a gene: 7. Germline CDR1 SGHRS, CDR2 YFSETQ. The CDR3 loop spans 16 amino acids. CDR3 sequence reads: CASSLSPGLAVNEQFF. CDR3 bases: TGCGCCAGCAGCTTGTCGCCGGGACTAGCGGTGAATGAGCAGTTCTTC.

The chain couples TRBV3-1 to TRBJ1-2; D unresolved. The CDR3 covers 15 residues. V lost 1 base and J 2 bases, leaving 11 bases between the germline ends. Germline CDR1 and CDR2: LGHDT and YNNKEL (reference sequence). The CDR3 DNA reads TGTGCCAGCAGCCAAGGCTTAGCGGGGAACTATGGCTACACCTTC. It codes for CASSQGLAGNYGYTF. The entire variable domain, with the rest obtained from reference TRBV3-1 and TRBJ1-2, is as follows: DTAVSQTPKYLVTQMGNDKSIKCEQNLGHDTMYWYKQDSKKFLKIMFSYNNKELIINETVPNRFSPKSPDKAHLNLHINSLELGDSAVYFCASSQGLAGNYGYTFGSGTRLTVV.